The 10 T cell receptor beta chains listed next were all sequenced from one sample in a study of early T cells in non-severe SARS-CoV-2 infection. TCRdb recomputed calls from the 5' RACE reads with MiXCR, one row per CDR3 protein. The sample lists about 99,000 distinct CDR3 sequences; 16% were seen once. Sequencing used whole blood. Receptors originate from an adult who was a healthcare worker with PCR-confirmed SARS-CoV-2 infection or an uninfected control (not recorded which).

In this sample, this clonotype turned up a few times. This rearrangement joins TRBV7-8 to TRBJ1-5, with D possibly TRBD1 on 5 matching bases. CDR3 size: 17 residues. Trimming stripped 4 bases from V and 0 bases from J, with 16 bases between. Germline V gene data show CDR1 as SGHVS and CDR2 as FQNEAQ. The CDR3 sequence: CASSSALIRGSNQPQHF. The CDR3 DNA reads TGTGCCAGCAGCTCCGCACTGATAAGGGGTAGCAATCAGCCCCAGCATTTT.

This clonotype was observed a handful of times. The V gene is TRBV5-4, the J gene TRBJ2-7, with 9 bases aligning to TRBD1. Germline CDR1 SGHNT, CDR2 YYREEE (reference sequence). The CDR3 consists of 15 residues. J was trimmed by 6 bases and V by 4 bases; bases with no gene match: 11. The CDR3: CASSHDRDRVGEQYF. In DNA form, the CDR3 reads TGTGCCAGCAGCCACGATCGGGACAGGGTGGGCGAGCAGTACTTC.

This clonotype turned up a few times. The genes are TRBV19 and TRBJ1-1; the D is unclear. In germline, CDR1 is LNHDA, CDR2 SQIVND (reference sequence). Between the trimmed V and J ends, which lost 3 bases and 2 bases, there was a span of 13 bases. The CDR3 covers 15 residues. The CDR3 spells CASSISRPGNTEAFF. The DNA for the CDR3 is TGTGCCAGTAGTATTTCCAGGCCGGGTAACACTGAAGCTTTCTTT. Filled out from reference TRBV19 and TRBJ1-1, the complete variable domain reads DGGITQSPKYLFRKEGQNVTLSCEQNLNHDAMYWYRQDPGQGLRLIYYSQIVNDFQKGDIAEGYSVSREKKESFPLTVTSAQKNPTAFYLCASSISRPGNTEAFFGQGTRLTVV.

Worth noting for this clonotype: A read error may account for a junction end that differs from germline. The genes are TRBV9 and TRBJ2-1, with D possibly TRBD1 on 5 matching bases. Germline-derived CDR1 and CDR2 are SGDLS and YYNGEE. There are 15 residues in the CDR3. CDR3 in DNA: TGTGCCAGCAGCGCAGACAGCCCATTCTACAATGAGCGGTTCTTC. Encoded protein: CASSADSPFYNERFF.

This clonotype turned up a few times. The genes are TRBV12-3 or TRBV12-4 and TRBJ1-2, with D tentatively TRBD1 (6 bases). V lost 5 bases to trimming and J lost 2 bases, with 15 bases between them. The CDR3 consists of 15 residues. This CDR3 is CASSPSTQGNYGYTF. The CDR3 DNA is TGTGCCAGCAGTCCTTCAACGCAGGGGAACTATGGCTACACCTTC.

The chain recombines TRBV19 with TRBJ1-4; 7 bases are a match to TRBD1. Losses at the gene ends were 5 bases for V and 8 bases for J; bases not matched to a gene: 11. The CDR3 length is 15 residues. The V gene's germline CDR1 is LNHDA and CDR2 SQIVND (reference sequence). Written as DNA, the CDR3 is TGTGCCAGTAGTTACAGTCTGGTCAGGGGGGAAAAACTGTTTTTT. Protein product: CASSYSLVRGEKLFF.

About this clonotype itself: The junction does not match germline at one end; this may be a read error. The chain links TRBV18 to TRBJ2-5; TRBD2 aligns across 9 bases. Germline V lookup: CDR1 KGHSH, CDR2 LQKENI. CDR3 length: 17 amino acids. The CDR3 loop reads CVSSLMQLAGKEETQYF. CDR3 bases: TGTGTCAGCTCCCTAATGCAACTAGCGGGCAAAGAGGAGACCCAGTACTTC.

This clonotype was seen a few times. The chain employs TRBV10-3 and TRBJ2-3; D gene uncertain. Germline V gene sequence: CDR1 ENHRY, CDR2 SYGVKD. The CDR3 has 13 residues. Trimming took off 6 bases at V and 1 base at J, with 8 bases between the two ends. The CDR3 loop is CAIRDVGTDTQYF. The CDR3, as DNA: TGTGCCATCAGGGACGTGGGCACAGATACGCAGTATTTT.

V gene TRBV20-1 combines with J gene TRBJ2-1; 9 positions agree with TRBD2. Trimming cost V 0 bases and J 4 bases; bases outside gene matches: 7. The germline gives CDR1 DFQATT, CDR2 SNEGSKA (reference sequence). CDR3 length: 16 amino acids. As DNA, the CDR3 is TGCAGTGCTAGAGACCTCTTAGCGGGAGTGTACAATGAGCAGTTCTTC. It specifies CSARDLLAGVYNEQFF.

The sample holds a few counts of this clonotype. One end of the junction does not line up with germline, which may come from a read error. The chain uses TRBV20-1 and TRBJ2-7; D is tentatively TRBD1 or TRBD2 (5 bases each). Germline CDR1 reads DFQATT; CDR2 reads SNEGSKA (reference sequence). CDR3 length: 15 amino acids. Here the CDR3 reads CSAREVRGSSYEQYF. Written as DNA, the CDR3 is TGTAGTGCTAGAGAGGTGAGGGGCAGCTCCTACGAGCAGTACTTC.